This T cell receptor (beta chain) is from a study of T cell responses to AZD1222 COVID-19 vaccine. General study results and limits: In the spike-specific TCR repertoire, nearly half reportedly target unmutated variant regions. The span of vaccine-associated CD4 TCRs extended across spike, with dominance at 160-218 and 743-854. Clonal diversity may have been underestimated, and the donors were mostly white British, with more females than males. Two AZD1222 administrations were followed by greater Spike-specific TCR breadth and depth.

Trimming took 4 bases from V and 9 from J; bases not matched to a gene: 20. The V gene's germline CDR1 is SGHDN and CDR2 FVKESK. The CDR3 spans 18 residues. The method was immunoSEQ multiplex PCR; TCRdb's version includes in-frame clones alone and lacks a portion of them. The sample contains some 130,000 clones, over 85% of which appear only once. A note on this clone: Its antigen is as yet unknown.

This TCR derives from an adult who received the AZD1222 COVID-19 vaccine. The chain employs TRBV14 and TRBJ2-1; TRBD1 agrees at 8 bases. The starting material was peripheral blood, obtained 28 days after the second AZD1222 dose. The CDR3 coding sequence is TGTGCCAGCAGCCCAGGGGGCGACTCCCCGGGACAGAGGATTGAGCAGTTCTTC. Protein: CASSPGGDSPGQRIEQFF.